These T cell receptor beta chains were read from a single sample in a study of blood T cell repertoires in COVID-19. Here immunoSEQ multiplex PCR was the method, and the copy in TCRdb shows in-frame clones only, minus some. The profile shows fewer than 50,000 clones, around 80% of them singletons. Sequenced: peripheral blood. These receptors originate from a man aged 65 to 85 with acute or convalescent COVID-19. Each CDR3 is given with its conserved first and last residue. The D gene is left open where the match is weak. Clone size is given for some rows only: seen once, a few or many times, or a class if the clone is expanded.

>TRBJ2-3|TRBV12-5|few|TRBD2
CASGQGLAGGKNTDTQYF
TGTGCTAGTGGCCAGGGACTAGCGGGGGGTAAGAACACAGATACGCAGTATTTT
>TRBJ2-7|TRBV7-3|-|-
CASSLGWGGASYEQYF
TGTGCCAGCAGCTTAGGTTGGGGCGGCGCCTCCTACGAGCAGTACTTC
>TRBJ1-6|TRBV18|few|-
CASSPRRDSRSSPLHF
TGTGCCAGCTCACCTCGACGGGACTCTAGAAGTTCACCCCTCCACTTT
>TRBJ1-2|TRBV19|-|TRBD1
CASSPDRVGSYGYTF
TGTGCCAGTAGTCCAGACAGGGTAGGGAGCTATGGCTACACCTTC
>TRBJ1-5|TRBV11-2|-|-
CASSPQTLGGFNQPQHF
TGTGCCAGCAGCCCCCAAACTCTCGGGGGTTTCAATCAGCCCCAGCATTTT
>TRBJ2-4|TRBV6-5|-|-
CAAGQLLAKNIQYF
TGTGCCGCGGGACAGTTATTAGCCAAAAACATTCAGTACTTC
>TRBJ1-2|TRBV5-1|-|-
CASSTHGRGYGYTF
TGCGCCAGCAGCACCCATGGGAGGGGCTATGGCTACACCTTC
>TRBJ1-6|TRBV5-5|-|-
CASSLAGINSPLHF
TGTGCCAGCAGCTTAGCAGGGATTAATTCACCCCTCCACTTT
>TRBJ2-5|TRBV7-7|few|TRBD2
CASSLKRTSGGLGEETQYF
TGTGCTAGCAGCTTAAAGAGAACTAGCGGGGGCCTGGGGGAAGAGACCCAGTACTTC
>TRBJ2-2|TRBV7-2|-|-
CASSQQGGTGELFF
TGTGCCAGCAGCCAACAGGGTGGCACCGGGGAGCTGTTTTTT